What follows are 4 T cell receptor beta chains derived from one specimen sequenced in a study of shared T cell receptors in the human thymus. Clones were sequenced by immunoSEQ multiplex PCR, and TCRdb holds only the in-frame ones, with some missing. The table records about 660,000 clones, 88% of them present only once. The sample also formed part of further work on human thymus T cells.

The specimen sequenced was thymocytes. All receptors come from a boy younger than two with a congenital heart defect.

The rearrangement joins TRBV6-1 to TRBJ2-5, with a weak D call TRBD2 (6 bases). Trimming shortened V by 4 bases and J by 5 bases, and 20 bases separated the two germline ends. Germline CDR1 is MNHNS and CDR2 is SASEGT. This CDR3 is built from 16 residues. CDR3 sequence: CASSAWLAEGCETQYF. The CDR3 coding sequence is TGTGCCAGCAGTGCATGGTTAGCGGAGGGATGCGAGACCCAGTACTTC.

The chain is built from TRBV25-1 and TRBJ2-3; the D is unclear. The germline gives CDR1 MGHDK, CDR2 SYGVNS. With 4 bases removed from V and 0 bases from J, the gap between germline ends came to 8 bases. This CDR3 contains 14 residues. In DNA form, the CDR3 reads TGTGCCAGCAGTGTCGATACTAGCACAGATACGCAGTATTTT. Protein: CASSVDTSTDTQYF.

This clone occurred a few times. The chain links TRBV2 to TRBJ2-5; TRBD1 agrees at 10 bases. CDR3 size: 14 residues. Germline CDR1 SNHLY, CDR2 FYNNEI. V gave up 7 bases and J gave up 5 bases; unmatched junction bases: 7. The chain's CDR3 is CASKDRGDRETQYF. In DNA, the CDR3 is TGTGCCAGCAAGGACAGGGGGGACCGGGAGACCCAGTACTTC. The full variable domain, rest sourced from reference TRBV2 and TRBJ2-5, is EPEVTQTPSHQVTQMGQEVILRCVPISNHLYFYWYRQILGQKVEFLVSFYNNEISEKSEIFDDQFSVERPDGSNFTLKIRSTKLEDSAMYFCASKDRGDRETQYFGPGTRLLVL.

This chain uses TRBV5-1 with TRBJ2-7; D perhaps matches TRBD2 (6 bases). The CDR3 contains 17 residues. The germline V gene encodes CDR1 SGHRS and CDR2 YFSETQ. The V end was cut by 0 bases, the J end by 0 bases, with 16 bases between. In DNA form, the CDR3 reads TGCGCCAGCAGCTTGGCCCATCAGGCGGGATCCTCCTACGAGCAGTACTTC. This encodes CASSLAHQAGSSYEQYF.